One and the same sample provided the 27 T cell receptor beta chains below, sequenced in a study of T cell repertoires in cytomegalovirus infection. Each CDR3 protein is one row after TCRdb ran MiXCR on the reads. The repertoire holds about 530,000 distinct CDR3 sequences, with about 26% as singletons. Material: PBMCs. The receptors here all came from a human donor in good health (CMV status not recorded). Some clones in this sample may be carry-over from other donors' samples.

This clonotype was counted a few times. The CDR3 loop is CAISERGGEETQYF. In DNA, the CDR3 is TGTGCCATCAGTGAGAGAGGAGGAGAAGAGACCCAGTACTTC. This chain links TRBV10-3 with TRBJ2-5; D might be TRBD2 (5 bases). There are 14 residues in the CDR3. Germline values: CDR1 ENHRY, CDR2 SYGVKD. The V end lost 2 bases, the J end lost 3 bases, and 10 bases lay between the germline ends.

This chain links TRBV10-3 with TRBJ2-3, with D tentatively TRBD1 (6 bases). V dropped 6 bases and J dropped 2 bases, with 18 bases sitting between them. The germline V gene has CDR1 ENHRY and CDR2 SYGVKD. The CDR3 has 16 amino acids. CDR3 amino acids: CAIRRDNPGHTDTQYF. CDR3 nucleotides: TGTGCCATCAGGAGGGACAATCCGGGGCACACAGATACGCAGTATTTT.

There are a few counts of this clonotype. The chain carries TRBV5-1 and TRBJ1-6; D ambiguous. The CDR3 extends over 16 amino acids. V shed 2 bases and J shed 7 bases, with 16 bases lying between them. The germline V gene encodes CDR1 SGHRS and CDR2 YFSETQ. The CDR3 DNA follows: TGCGCCAGCAGCTTTGACGGACGTCTTGGGAATTCACCCCTCCACTTT. Its protein product is CASSFDGRLGNSPLHF. Full variable domain (rest looked up from reference TRBV5-1 and TRBJ1-6): KAGVTQTPRYLIKTRGQQVTLSCSPISGHRSVSWYQQTPGQGLQFLFEYFSETQRNKGNFPGRFSGRQFSNSRSEMNVSTLELGDSALYLCASSFDGRLGNSPLHFGNGTRLTVT.

This clonotype came up a few times. The gene calls are TRBV6-2 or TRBV6-3 and TRBJ2-3; TRBD1 is a possible D gene (5 bases). This CDR3 spans 14 amino acids. V lost 2 bases and J lost 2, with 8 bases in between. Germline V gene data show CDR1 as MNHEY and CDR2 as SVGEGT. For the CDR3, the DNA is TGTGCCAGCAGTTACCACAGGTCCACAGATACGCAGTATTTT. This encodes CASSYHRSTDTQYF.

The chain couples TRBV5-4 to TRBJ1-2, with 8 bases lining up with TRBD1. V lost 4 bases to trimming and J lost 8 bases; unmatched junction nucleotides: 7. The CDR3 runs 13 residues. Germline V gives CDR1 SGHNT, CDR2 YYREEE (reference sequence). Here the CDR3 reads CASSGGTGGGYTF. Written as DNA, the CDR3 is TGTGCCAGCAGCGGCGGGACAGGCGGCGGCTACACCTTC. The full variable domain, its missing parts supplied by reference TRBV5-4 and TRBJ1-2, is ETGVTQSPTHLIKTRGQQVTLRCSSQSGHNTVSWYQQALGQGPQFIFQYYREEENGRGNFPPRFSGLQFPNYSSELNVNALELDDSALYLCASSGGTGGGYTFGSGTRLTVV.

This clonotype turned up a few times. V usage is TRBV20-1 and J usage is TRBJ2-5; no firm D call. Germline CDR1 is DFQATT and CDR2 is SNEGSKA (reference sequence). This CDR3 has 13 residues. Between the trimmed V and J ends, which lost 6 bases and 1 base, there was a span of 12 bases. The CDR3 DNA follows: TGCAGTGCCCGGAGTGGAATCCAAGAGACCCAGTACTTC. Amino acid sequence: CSARSGIQETQYF.

The chain employs TRBV11-3 and TRBJ2-1; TRBD1 matches 7 bases. The germline CDR1 and CDR2 sequences are SGHNT and YENEEA. The CDR3 extends over 15 amino acids. The ends lost 4 bases at V and 3 bases at J; junction bases unmatched: 6. The CDR3, as DNA: TGTGCCAGCAGCTCCGGGACAGATCTCTACAATGAGCAGTTCTTC. Its protein is CASSSGTDLYNEQFF.

V is TRBV13 and J is TRBJ2-1; perhaps TRBD2 as D (5 bases). Germline-derived CDR1 and CDR2 are PRHDT and FYEKMQ (reference sequence). The CDR3 totals 14 residues. Trimming left V 3 bases short and J 3 bases short, with 9 bases between. CDR3 in amino acids: CASSFQRSYNEQFF. In DNA, the CDR3 is TGTGCCAGCAGCTTCCAGCGGAGCTACAATGAGCAGTTCTTC.

The V gene is TRBV7-2, the J gene TRBJ2-5, with 10 bases matching TRBD2. The V gene's germline CDR1 is SGHTA and CDR2 FQGNSA. The length of the CDR3 is 15 residues. V trimming: 4 bases; J trimming: 3 bases; junction bases outside the gene matches: 5. CDR3 sequence: CASSSYGLAEETQYF. The CDR3 DNA reads TGTGCCAGCAGCTCTTATGGACTAGCGGAAGAGACCCAGTACTTC. The full variable domain, in which reference TRBV7-2 and TRBJ2-5 provide the parts outside the CDR3, is GAGVSQSPSNKVTEKGKDVELRCDPISGHTALYWYRQSLGQGLEFLIYFQGNSAPDKSGLPSDRFSAERTGGSVSTLTIQRTQQEDSAVYLCASSSYGLAEETQYFGPGTRLLVL.

In the case of this clonotype: One end of the junction is discordant with germline, which a read error may explain. In DNA form, the CDR3 reads TGTGCTAGCAGCTCCGTGGACCCGCCGGGGGAGCTGTTTTTT. Translating gives CASSSVDPPGELFF. The chain combines TRBV7-7 with TRBJ2-2, with unresolved D. This CDR3 is built from 14 residues. Germline V gives CDR1 SSHAT, CDR2 FNYEAQ (reference sequence). Full variable domain (outside the CDR3, taken from reference TRBV7-7 and TRBJ2-2): GAGVSQSPRYKVTKRGQDVTLRCDPISSHATLYWYQQALGQGPEFLTYFNYEAQPDKSGLPSDRFSAERPEGSISTLTIQRTEQRDSAMYRCASSSVDPPGELFFGEGSRLTVL.

This rearrangement joins TRBV20-1 to TRBJ2-2, with D possibly called TRBD1 or TRBD2 (5 bases each). Germline CDR1 DFQATT, CDR2 SNEGSKA (reference sequence). CDR3 length: 15 residues. V was shortened by 5 bases and J by 0 bases, with 13 bases between the two germline ends. CDR3 sequence reads: CSALYGGSNTGELFF. The DNA for the CDR3 is TGCAGTGCTCTGTATGGGGGTTCGAACACCGGGGAGCTGTTTTTT.

This clonotype appeared a few times. The chain uses TRBV5-3 and TRBJ2-6, with 13 positions matching TRBD2. TRBV5-3 is labeled an ORF, and its function is uncertain. This CDR3 contains 21 residues. V lost 8 bases and J lost 0; bases outside the gene matches: 17. CDR3 coding DNA: TGTGCCAGTCGTCGGACTAGCGGGAGAGGGGGGACCCACTCTGGGGCCAACGTCCTGACTTTC. Translated, it gives CASRRTSGRGGTHSGANVLTF.

This clonotype has just a few counts. This chain connects TRBV6-2 or TRBV6-3 to TRBJ2-1; a weak D match, TRBD2 (5 bases). The CDR3 is made up of 14 amino acids. Trimming shortened V by 2 bases and J by 8 bases, and 13 bases separated the two germline ends. From germline, CDR1 is MNHEY and CDR2 SVGEGT. Written as DNA, the CDR3 is TGTGCCAGCAGTTACGGTGGGAGCAGTTATGAGCAGTTCTTC. Its translation is CASSYGGSSYEQFF.

V gene TRBV12-5 combines with J gene TRBJ2-2; 7 positions agree with TRBD2. The CDR3 runs to 13 residues. Losses at the gene ends were 9 bases for V and 4 bases for J; bases not matched to a gene: 5. Germline assignment: CDR1 LGHNT and CDR2 FRNRAP. The CDR3 nucleotides are TGTGCTAGCTCGGGGGGAATCACCGGGGAGCTGTTTTTT. As protein: CASSGGITGELFF.

As DNA, the CDR3 is TGTGCCAGCAGCTTATCCGTCCCTCAGGGGGTACACCCCTACGAGCAGTACTTC. Its protein is CASSLSVPQGVHPYEQYF. This chain connects TRBV7-6 to TRBJ2-7, with 7 positions matching TRBD1. Per germline, CDR1 SGHVS and CDR2 FNYEAQ. The CDR3 spans 18 residues. Trimming at V came to 2 bases and at J to 2 bases, leaving 15 bases not matched to a gene.

The chain couples TRBV2 to TRBJ1-3; 12 bases are a match to TRBD1. This CDR3 is built from 15 residues. The V gene end was trimmed by 7 bases and the J gene end by 2 bases; junction bases not matched to a gene: 3. Per germline, CDR1 SNHLY and CDR2 FYNNEI. The CDR3: CASTGQGATGNTIYF. The CDR3 DNA is TGTGCCAGCACGGGACAGGGGGCGACTGGAAACACCATATATTTT.

This clonotype has more than one count but fewer than ten. The chain couples TRBV7-2 to TRBJ2-5; D is unresolved. The CDR3 is made up of 14 amino acids. V lost 1 base and J lost 4, with 10 bases in between. Germline CDR1 is SGHTA and CDR2 is FQGNSA. CDR3 in amino acids: CASSLDGFAETQYF. DNA of the CDR3: TGTGCCAGCAGCTTAGACGGTTTCGCAGAGACCCAGTACTTC.

This clonotype has a single count. A read error may be the cause here, since a much bigger clone is one base away. CDR3 residues: CASSGDEAFDWETQYF. CDR3 nucleotide sequence: TGTGCCAGCAGTGGGGACGAAGCTTTCGATTGGGAGACCCAGTACTTC. This chain links TRBV7-2 with TRBJ2-5; D may be TRBD1 or TRBD2 (5 bases each). Trimming pared 6 bases from V and 5 bases from J, leaving 22 bases between. The CDR3 is 16 amino acids. Germline V CDR1 and CDR2: SGHTA, FQGNSA.

This clonotype was recorded a few times. This chain links TRBV6-2 or TRBV6-3 with TRBJ1-1; the D is unclear. Germline values: CDR1 MNHEY, CDR2 SVGEGT. This CDR3 region has 13 residues. Trimming pared 1 base from V and 7 bases from J, leaving 10 bases between. CDR3 DNA sequence: TGTGCCAGCAGTTACTTCCCGGTCCGTGAAGCTTTCTTT. It specifies CASSYFPVREAFF.

The chain has TRBV7-3 and TRBJ2-5; 7 bases agree with TRBD2. The CDR3 sequence is 19 residues long. V lost 10 bases to trimming and J lost 5 bases; unmatched junction nucleotides: 28. The germline gives CDR1 SGHTA, CDR2 FQGTGA. The CDR3, as DNA: TGTGCCATCAGTCCTGTCCCTCGTGTGGGGGGAGGGCCTTGGGAGACCCAGTACTTC. Its protein product is CAISPVPRVGGGPWETQYF.

This chain uses TRBV29-1 with TRBJ2-2, with 7 bases matching TRBD1. The CDR3 has 14 amino acids. Germline values: CDR1 SQVTM, CDR2 ANQGSEA. Unmatched junction bases numbered 5, after V lost 6 bases and J lost 1 base. The CDR3 sequence: CSVYRGENTGELFF. CDR3 bases: TGCAGCGTGTACAGGGGAGAGAACACCGGGGAGCTGTTTTTT.

This clonotype was observed a few times. This sequence joins TRBV30 and TRBJ1-3; no reliable D call. CDR1 is GTSNPN, CDR2 SVGIG, per germline (reference sequence). The CDR3 consists of 12 residues. V lost 4 bases to trimming and J lost 9 bases, with 13 bases between them. CDR3 amino acids: CAWKTPEPTIYF. In DNA, the CDR3 is TGTGCCTGGAAAACCCCCGAGCCCACCATATATTTT.

The gene calls are TRBV7-9 and TRBJ2-7; no definite D call. The CDR3 totals 15 residues. The germline V and J ends were trimmed by 1 base and 3 bases, with 13 bases remaining between them. The germline gives CDR1 SEHNR, CDR2 FQNEAQ (reference sequence). CDR3 sequence: CASSLGLPSHYEQYV. The CDR3 DNA sequence: TGTGCCAGCAGCTTAGGACTCCCTTCCCACTACGAGCAGTACGTC.

This clonotype was detected a few times. The chain links TRBV7-9 to TRBJ2-4; 7 positions agree with TRBD1. CDR1 and CDR2 from the germline V gene are SEHNR and FQNEAQ (reference sequence). CDR3 size: 18 residues. J was trimmed by 0 bases and V by 5 bases; bases with no gene match: 13. CDR3 in amino acids: CASSLARQGWVAKNIQYF. The CDR3 DNA is TGTGCCAGCAGCCTCGCCAGACAGGGATGGGTAGCCAAAAACATTCAGTACTTC.

The chain joins TRBV2 to TRBJ1-5; tentative D call: TRBD1 (5 bases). Per the germline V gene, CDR1 is SNHLY and CDR2 is FYNNEI. With 10 bases removed from V and 1 base from J, the gap between germline ends came to 17 bases. The CDR3 has 15 amino acids. CDR3 amino acids: CATRGGPWSNQPQHF. Here the CDR3 DNA reads TGTGCCACTAGGGGCGGCCCGTGGAGCAATCAGCCCCAGCATTTT.

This chain connects TRBV12-3 or TRBV12-4 to TRBJ1-2; no definite D call. V gave up 6 bases and J gave up 4 bases, with 12 bases separating them. The CDR3 is made up of 13 amino acids. CDR3 in DNA: TGTGCCAGCAGATCCGGTCCCTTCTATGGCTACACCTTC. Protein product: CASRSGPFYGYTF.

The CDR3 here is CASRSVGQYGYTF. CDR3 coding DNA: TGTGCCAGCAGGTCTGTTGGTCAGTATGGCTACACCTTC. The chain joins TRBV6-2 or TRBV6-3 to TRBJ1-2; D unresolved. The CDR3 length is 13 residues. V was clipped by 6 bases and J by 5 bases, with 13 bases between them. CDR1 MNHEY and CDR2 SVGEGT come from the germline V gene.